This paragraph reports one T cell receptor beta chain. Its antigen is unknown. Per germline, CDR1 SGHNT and CDR2 YYREEE (reference sequence). Trimming took off 3 bases at V and 8 bases at J, with 17 bases between the two ends. The CDR3 is 14 amino acids. These data are taken from a study of graft-versus-host responses after intestinal transplantation. Overall study: Each transplant was multivisceral, liver-intestinal, or isolated intestinal.

The study, taken as a whole, reports: When patients had graft-donor T cell macrochimerism, their allografts held high graft-versus-host to host-versus-graft clonal ratios. Early post-transplant declines in HvG were associated with peak levels of circulating GvH clones.

Data came from immunoSEQ multiplex PCR; TCRdb stores just in-frame clones and leaves some out. This sample yields approximately 89,000 clones, of which around 90% are seen a single time; roughly 16% belongs to the top ten. Specimen: PBMCs, collected approximately 420 days after intestinal transplant. This chain connects TRBV5-4 to TRBJ1-2, with D tentatively TRBD1 (5 bases). This TCR came from a human patient who received an intestinal transplant, so some T cells may come from the graft donor. The CDR3 is CASSYGTAGGGYTF. The CDR3 DNA is TGTGCCAGCAGCTATGGGACTGCCGGGGGAGGCTACACCTTC. Based on the CDR3 plus reference TRBV5-4 and TRBJ1-2, the full variable domain is ETGVTQSPTHLIKTRGQQVTLRCSSQSGHNTVSWYQQALGQGPQFIFQYYREEENGRGNFPPRFSGLQFPNYSSELNVNALELDDSALYLCASSYGTAGGGYTFGSGTRLTVV.